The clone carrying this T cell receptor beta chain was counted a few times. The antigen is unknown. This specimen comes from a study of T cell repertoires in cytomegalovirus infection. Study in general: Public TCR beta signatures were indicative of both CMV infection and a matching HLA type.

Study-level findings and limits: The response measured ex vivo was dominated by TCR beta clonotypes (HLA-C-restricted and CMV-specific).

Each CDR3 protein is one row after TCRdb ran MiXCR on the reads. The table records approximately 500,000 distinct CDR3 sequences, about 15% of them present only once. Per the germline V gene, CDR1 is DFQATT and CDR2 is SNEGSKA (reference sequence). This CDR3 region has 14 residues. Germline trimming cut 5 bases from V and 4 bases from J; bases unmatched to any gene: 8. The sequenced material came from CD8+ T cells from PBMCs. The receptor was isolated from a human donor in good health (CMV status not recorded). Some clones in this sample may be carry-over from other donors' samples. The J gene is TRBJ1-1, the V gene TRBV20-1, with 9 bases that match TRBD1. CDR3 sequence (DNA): TGCAGTGCTCCTCCCCCGGGACAGGGCACTGAAGCTTTCTTT. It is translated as CSAPPPGQGTEAFF.